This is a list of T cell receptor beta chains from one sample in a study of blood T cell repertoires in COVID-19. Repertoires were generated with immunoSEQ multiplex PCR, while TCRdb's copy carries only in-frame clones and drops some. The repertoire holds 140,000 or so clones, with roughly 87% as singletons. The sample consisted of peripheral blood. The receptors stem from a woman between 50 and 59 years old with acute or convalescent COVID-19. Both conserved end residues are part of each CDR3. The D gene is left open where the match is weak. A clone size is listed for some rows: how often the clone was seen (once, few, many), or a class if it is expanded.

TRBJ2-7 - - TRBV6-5 TGTGCCAGCCCTACAGGGCTCGAGCAGTACTTC CASPTGLEQYF
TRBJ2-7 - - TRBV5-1 TGCGCCAGCAGCCCGAATGGTGCCAGGGGCTACGAGCAGTACTTC CASSPNGARGYEQYF
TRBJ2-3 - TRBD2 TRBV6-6 TGTGCCAGCAGTACCTCTCTAGCGGACACAGATACGCAGTATTTT CASSTSLADTDTQYF
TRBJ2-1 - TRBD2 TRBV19 TGTGCCAGTAGTACGGGACTAGCGGGGGCCAATGAGCAGTTCTTC CASSTGLAGANEQFF
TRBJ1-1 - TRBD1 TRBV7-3 TGTGCCAGCAGCCGAGGACAGGTTACTGAAGCTTTCTTT CASSRGQVTEAFF
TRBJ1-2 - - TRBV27 TGTGCCAGCAGTTTATCGACGGGGGTAGGGGGCTACACCTTC CASSLSTGVGGYTF
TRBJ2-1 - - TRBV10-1 TGCGCCAGCAGTGAGTCGACGGGGAGTACCTACAATGAGCAGTTCTTC CASSESTGSTYNEQFF
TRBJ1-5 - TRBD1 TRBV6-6 TGTGCCAGCAGGACAGGGGGAAGGGAGCCCCAGCATTTT CASRTGGREPQHF
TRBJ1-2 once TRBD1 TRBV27 TGTGCCAGCACCCATGGGGGACAGGGGGCAATCTATGGCTACACCTTC CASTHGGQGAIYGYTF
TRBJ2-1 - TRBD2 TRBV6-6 TGTGCCAGCAGTTACCCCCTTCGGGGGGGCCTCAATGAGCAGTTCTTC CASSYPLRGGLNEQFF
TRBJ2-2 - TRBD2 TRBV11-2 TGTGCCAGCAGCACCGGGACTAGCGGAAACACCGGGGAGCTGTTTTTT CASSTGTSGNTGELFF
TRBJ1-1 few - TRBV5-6 TGTGCCAGCAGCTTGGGGGACAAATACACTGAAGCTTTCTTT CASSLGDKYTEAFF
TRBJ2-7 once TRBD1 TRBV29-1 TGCAGCGTTCGGGACAGCTCCTACGAGCAGTACTTC CSVRDSSYEQYF
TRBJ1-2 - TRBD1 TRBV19 TGTGCCAGTAGTTACAGGGGCCTGCTCTATGGCTACACCTTC CASSYRGLLYGYTF
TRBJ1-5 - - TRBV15 TGTGCCACCAGCAGAGACGGAGGCGTGGGGCAGCCCCAGCATTTT CATSRDGGVGQPQHF
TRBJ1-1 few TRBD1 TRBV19 TGTGCCAGTAACGGACAGGGGAGGACTGAAGCTTTCTTT CASNGQGRTEAFF
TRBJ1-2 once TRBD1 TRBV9 TGTGCCAGCACCCTAGGGGGACAGGGATGGGTCAATGGCTACACCTTC CASTLGGQGWVNGYTF
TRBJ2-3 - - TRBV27 TGTGCCAGCAGTTTATACAGCACCACAGATACGCAGTATTTT CASSLYSTTDTQYF
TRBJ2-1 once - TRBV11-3 TGTGCCAGCAGCTCCCCTTGGGGCGGCTACAATGAGCAGTTCTTC CASSSPWGGYNEQFF
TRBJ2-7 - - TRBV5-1 TGCGCCAGCAGCTTGGAGGCAGGGGATCTCTACGAGCAGTACTTC CASSLEAGDLYEQYF
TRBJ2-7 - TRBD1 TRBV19 TGTGCCAGTAGTATGGGACAGGGTACTTTTCCCTACGAGCAGTACTTC CASSMGQGTFPYEQYF
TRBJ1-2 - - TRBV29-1 TGCAGCGTCCGGAGATCGAACTATGGCTACACCTTC CSVRRSNYGYTF
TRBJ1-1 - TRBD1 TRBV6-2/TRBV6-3 TGTGCCAGCAGTTACTCGAGTGTGGGACAGAGGTGGGACACTGAAGCTTTCTTT CASSYSSVGQRWDTEAFF
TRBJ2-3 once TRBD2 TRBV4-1 TGCGCCAGCAGCCAAGGCCCGGGACTAGCATTAGATACGCAGTATTTT CASSQGPGLALDTQYF
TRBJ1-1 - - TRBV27 TGTGCCAGCAGTTTATGGGGGGGACGGACTGAAGCTTTCTTT CASSLWGGRTEAFF
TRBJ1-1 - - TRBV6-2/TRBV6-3 TGTGCCAGCAGCCGGGACACAAACACTGAAGCTTTCTTT CASSRDTNTEAFF
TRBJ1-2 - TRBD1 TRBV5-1 TGCGCCAGCAGCCAGGGCGACAGGGGGAACTATGGCTACACCTTC CASSQGDRGNYGYTF
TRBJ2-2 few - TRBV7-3 TGTGCCAGCAGCTTAAGAGTTGGCACCGGGGAGCTGTTTTTT CASSLRVGTGELFF
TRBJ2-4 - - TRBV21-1 TGTGCCAGCAGCAAGAGATTTCTAGCCAAAAACATTCAGTACTTC CASSKRFLAKNIQYF
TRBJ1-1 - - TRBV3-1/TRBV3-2 TGTGCCAGCAGCCCTTACAGGGATCTGAACACTGAAGCTTTCTTT CASSPYRDLNTEAFF
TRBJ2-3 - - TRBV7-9 TGTGCCAGCAGCTTAGGGTACCGGGACATAAACACAGATACGCAGTATTTT CASSLGYRDINTDTQYF
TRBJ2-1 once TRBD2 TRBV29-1 TGCAGCGGGAGCGGGATCTCCTACAATGAGCAGTTCTTC CSGSGISYNEQFF
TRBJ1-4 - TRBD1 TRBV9 TGTGCCAGCAGCGTAGGGGCAGGGGGAGGCGAAAAACTGTTTTTT CASSVGAGGGEKLFF
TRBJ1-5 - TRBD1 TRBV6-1 TGTGCCAGCAGTGAGCTTTTCGGACAGGCGATACTCGGTCAGCCCCAGCATTTT CASSELFGQAILGQPQHF
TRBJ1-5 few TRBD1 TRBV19 TGTGCCAGTAGTAGCCGACAGGGGTGGCAGCCCCAGCATTTT CASSSRQGWQPQHF
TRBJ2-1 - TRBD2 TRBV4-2 TGTGCCAGCAGCCAAGTGGGTCTAGCGGGGGGTGTGGGGTCCTACAATGAGCAGTTCTTC CASSQVGLAGGVGSYNEQFF
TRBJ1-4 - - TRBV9 TGTGCCAGCAGCCCCTCAGGCGCGGGAACCGCTAAGAATGAAAAACTGTTTTTT CASSPSGAGTAKNEKLFF
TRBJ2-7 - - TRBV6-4 TGTGCCAGCAGTGAGCGGGCAGGGACTTACGAGCAGTACTTC CASSERAGTYEQYF
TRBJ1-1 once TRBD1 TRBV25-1 TGTGCCAGCAGTGAATATAGGGGGCTTGGCACTGAAGCTTTCTTT CASSEYRGLGTEAFF
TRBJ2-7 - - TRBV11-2 TGTGCCAGCAGCTTAGTTTCGGGGTACGAGCAGTACTTC CASSLVSGYEQYF
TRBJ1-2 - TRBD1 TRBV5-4 TGTGCCAGCAGCACGGGACAGACCTATGGCTACACCTTC CASSTGQTYGYTF